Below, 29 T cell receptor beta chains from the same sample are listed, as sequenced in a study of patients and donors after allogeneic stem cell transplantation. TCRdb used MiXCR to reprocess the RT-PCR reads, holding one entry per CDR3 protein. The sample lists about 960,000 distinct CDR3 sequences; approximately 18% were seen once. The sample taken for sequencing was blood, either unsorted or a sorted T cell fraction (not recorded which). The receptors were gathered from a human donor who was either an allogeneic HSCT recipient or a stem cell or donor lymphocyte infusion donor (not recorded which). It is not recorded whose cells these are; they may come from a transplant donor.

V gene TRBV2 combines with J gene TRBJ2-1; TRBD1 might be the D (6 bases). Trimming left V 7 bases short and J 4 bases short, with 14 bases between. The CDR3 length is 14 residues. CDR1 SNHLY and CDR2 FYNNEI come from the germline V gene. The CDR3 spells CASNGQSEYNEQFF. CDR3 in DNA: TGTGCCAGCAACGGACAGTCTGAGTACAATGAGCAGTTCTTC.

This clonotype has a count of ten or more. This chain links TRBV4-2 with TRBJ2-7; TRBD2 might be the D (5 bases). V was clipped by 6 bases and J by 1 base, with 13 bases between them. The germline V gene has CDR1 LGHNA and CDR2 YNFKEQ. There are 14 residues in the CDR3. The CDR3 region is CASRRAGGSYEQYF. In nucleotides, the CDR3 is TGTGCCAGCAGGAGGGCGGGCGGTTCCTACGAGCAGTACTTC.

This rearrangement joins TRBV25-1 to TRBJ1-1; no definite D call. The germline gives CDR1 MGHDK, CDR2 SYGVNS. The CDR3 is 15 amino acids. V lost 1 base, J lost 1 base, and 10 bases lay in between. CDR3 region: CASSESAGPNTEAFF. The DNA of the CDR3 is TGTGCCAGCAGTGAATCGGCTGGACCGAACACTGAAGCTTTCTTT.

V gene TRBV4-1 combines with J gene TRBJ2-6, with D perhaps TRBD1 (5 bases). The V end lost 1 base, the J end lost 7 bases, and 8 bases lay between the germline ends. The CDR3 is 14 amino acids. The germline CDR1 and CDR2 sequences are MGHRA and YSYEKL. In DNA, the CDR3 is TGCGCCAGCAGCCAAGTGAGGACAGCCAACGTCCTGACTTTC. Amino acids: CASSQVRTANVLTF.

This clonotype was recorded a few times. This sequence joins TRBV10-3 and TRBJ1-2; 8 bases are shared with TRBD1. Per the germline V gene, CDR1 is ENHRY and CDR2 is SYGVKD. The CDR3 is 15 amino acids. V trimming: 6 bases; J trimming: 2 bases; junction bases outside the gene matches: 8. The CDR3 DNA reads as TGTGCCATCAGCGATCAGCGGACAGGGAACTATGGCTACACCTTC. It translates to CAISDQRTGNYGYTF.

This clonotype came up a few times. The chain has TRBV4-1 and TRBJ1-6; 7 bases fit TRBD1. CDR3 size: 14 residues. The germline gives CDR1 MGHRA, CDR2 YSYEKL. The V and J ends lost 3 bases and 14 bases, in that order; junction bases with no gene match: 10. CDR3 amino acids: CASSQPPQGRALHF. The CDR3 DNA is TGCGCCAGCAGCCAGCCCCCACAGGGGAGGGCCCTCCACTTT.

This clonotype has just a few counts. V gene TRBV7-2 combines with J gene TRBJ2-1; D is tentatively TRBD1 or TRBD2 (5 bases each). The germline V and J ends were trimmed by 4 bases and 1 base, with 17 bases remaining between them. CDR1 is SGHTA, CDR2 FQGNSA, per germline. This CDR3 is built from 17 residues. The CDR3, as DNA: TGTGCCAGCAGCTCCCTGGGACGAAGTAGATCCTACAATGAGCAGTTCTTC. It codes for CASSSLGRSRSYNEQFF.

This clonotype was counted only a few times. The CDR3 loop is CSVEGGGSSYNEQFF. The CDR3 nucleotides read TGCAGCGTTGAAGGCGGAGGGAGCTCCTACAATGAGCAGTTCTTC. This chain links TRBV29-1 with TRBJ2-1; the D gene is possibly TRBD2 (6 bases). CDR3 length: 15 amino acids. The V gene lost 1 base and the J gene lost 0 bases, with 10 bases spanning the gap. CDR1 and CDR2 (germline): SQVTM, ANQGSEA.

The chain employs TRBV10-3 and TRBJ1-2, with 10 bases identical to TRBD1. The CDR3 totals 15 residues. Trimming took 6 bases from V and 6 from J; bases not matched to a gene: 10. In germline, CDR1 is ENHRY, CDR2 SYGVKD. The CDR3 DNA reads TGTGCCATCAGCAGAACCGGGACAGGGGAGCATGGCTACACCTTC. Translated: CAISRTGTGEHGYTF.

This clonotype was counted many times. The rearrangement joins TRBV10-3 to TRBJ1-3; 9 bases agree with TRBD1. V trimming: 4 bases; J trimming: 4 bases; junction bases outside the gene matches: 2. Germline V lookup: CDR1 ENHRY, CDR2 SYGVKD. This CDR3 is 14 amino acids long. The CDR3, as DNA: TGTGCCATCAGTGGGACAGGGGAAGGAAACACCATATATTTT. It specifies CAISGTGEGNTIYF.

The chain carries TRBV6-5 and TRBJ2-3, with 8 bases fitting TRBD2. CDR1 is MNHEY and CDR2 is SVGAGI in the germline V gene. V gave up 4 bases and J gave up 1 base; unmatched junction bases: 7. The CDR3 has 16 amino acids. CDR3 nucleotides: TGTGCCAGCAGTTCCCCGGGAGGGCCGGGCACAGATACGCAGTATTTT. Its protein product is CASSSPGGPGTDTQYF.

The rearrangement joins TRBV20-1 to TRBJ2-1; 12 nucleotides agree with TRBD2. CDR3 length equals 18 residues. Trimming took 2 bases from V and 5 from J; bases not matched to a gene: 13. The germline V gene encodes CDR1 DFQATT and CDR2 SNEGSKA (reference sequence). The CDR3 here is CSARKELGTSGRHNEQFF. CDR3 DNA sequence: TGCAGTGCTAGAAAGGAACTGGGGACTAGCGGGCGTCACAATGAGCAGTTCTTC.

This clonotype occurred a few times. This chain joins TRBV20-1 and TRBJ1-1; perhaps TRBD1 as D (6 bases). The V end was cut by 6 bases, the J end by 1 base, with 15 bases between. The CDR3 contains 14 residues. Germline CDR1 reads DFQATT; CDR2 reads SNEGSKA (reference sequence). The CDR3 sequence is CSASGQLANTEAFF. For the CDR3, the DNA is TGCAGTGCCTCTGGACAGTTAGCGAACACTGAAGCTTTCTTT.

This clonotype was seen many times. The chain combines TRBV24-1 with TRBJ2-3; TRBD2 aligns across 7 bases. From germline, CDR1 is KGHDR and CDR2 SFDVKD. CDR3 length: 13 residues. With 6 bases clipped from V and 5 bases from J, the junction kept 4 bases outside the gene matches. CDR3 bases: TGTGCCACCAGTTCGACGGGGGGAGATACGCAGTATTTT. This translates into CATSSTGGDTQYF.

CDR3 sequence: CSARGDRVFTTNEKLFF. CDR3 sequence (DNA): TGCAGTGCTAGGGGAGACAGGGTTTTTACAACTAATGAAAAACTGTTTTTT. The chain is built from TRBV20-1 and TRBJ1-4, with 7 nucleotides matching TRBD1. The CDR3 sequence is 17 residues long. J lost 0 bases, V lost 3 bases, and 10 bases had no gene match. Germline CDR1 is DFQATT and CDR2 is SNEGSKA (reference sequence).

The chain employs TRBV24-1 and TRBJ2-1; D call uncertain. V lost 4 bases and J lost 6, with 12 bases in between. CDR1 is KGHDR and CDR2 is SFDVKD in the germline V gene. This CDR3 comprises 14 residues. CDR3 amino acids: CATSDPEVPNEQFF. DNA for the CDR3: TGTGCCACCAGTGACCCAGAAGTACCCAATGAGCAGTTCTTC.

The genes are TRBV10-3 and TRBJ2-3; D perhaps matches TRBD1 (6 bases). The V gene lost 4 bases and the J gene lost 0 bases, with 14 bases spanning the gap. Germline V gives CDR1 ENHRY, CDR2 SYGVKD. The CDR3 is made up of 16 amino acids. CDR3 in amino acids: CAISAGQLSSTDTQYF. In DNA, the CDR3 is TGTGCCATCAGTGCCGGACAGCTTTCTAGCACAGATACGCAGTATTTT.

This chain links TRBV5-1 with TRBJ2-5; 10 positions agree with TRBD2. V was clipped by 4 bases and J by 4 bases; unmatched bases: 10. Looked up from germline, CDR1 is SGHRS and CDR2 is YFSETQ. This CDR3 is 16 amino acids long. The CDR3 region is CASSPALAGEIETQYF. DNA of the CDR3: TGCGCCAGCAGCCCCGCTCTAGCGGGGGAAATAGAGACCCAGTACTTC.

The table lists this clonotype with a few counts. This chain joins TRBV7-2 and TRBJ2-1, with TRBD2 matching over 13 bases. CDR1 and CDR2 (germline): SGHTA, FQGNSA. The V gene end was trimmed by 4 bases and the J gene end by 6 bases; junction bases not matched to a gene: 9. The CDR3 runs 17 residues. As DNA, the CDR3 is TGTGCCAGCAGCTCCACCCTACTAGCGGGAGGGCCCAATGAGCAGTTCTTC. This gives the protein CASSSTLLAGGPNEQFF.

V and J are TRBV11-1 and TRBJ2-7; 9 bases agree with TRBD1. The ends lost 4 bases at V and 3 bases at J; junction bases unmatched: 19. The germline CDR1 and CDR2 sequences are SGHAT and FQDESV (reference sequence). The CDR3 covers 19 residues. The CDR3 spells CASSYFPRDRDHGDYEQYF. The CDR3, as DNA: TGTGCCAGCAGCTATTTTCCCCGGGACAGGGACCATGGCGACTACGAGCAGTACTTC.

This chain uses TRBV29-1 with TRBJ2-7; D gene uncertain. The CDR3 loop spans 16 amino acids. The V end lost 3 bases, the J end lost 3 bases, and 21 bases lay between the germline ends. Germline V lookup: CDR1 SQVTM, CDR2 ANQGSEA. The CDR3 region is CSVEAPNRSHSYEQYF. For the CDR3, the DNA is TGCAGCGTTGAGGCTCCAAACCGGAGCCACAGCTACGAGCAGTACTTC.

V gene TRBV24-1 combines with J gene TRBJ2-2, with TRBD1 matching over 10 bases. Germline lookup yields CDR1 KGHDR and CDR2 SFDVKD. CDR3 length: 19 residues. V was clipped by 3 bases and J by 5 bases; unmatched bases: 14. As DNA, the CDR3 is TGTGCCACCAGTGATGTAACCCTCCCGGGACAGGGGAAGACCGGGGAGCTGTTTTTT. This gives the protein CATSDVTLPGQGKTGELFF.

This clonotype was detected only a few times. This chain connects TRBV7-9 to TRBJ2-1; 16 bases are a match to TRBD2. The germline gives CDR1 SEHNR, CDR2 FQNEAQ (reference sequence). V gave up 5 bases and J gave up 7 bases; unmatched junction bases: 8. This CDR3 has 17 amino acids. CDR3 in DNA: TGTGCCAGCAGCAGGGGGACTAGCGGGAGGGCCCGAAATGAGCAGTTCTTC. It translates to CASSRGTSGRARNEQFF.

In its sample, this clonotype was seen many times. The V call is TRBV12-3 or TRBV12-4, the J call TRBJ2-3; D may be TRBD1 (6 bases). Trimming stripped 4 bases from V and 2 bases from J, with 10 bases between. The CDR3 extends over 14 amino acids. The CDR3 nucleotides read TGTGCCAGCAGTTACGACAGGACCACAGATACGCAGTATTTT. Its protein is CASSYDRTTDTQYF.

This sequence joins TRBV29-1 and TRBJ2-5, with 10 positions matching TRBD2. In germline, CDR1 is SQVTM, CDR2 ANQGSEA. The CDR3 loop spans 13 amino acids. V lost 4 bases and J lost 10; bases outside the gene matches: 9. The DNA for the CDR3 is TGCAGCGTTGTGGGACTAGCGCTGCAGGGCCAGTACTTC. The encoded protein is CSVVGLALQGQYF.

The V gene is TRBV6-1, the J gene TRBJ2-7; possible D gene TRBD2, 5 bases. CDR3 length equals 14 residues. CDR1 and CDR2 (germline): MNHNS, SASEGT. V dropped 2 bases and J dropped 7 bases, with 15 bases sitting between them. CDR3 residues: CASSEMGSPREQYF. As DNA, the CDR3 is TGTGCCAGCAGTGAAATGGGGAGCCCGCGGGAGCAGTACTTC.

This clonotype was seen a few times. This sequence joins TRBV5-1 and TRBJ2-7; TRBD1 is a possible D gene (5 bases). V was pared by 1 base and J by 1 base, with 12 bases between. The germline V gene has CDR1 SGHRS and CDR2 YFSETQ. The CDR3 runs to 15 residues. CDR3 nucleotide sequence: TGCGCCAGCAGCTTGAGACAGCAACCTTCCTACGAGCAGTACTTC. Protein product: CASSLRQQPSYEQYF.

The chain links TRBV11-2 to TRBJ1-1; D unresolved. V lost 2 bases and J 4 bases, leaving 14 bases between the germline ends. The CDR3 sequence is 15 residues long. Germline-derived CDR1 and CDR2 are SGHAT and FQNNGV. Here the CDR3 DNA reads TGTGCCAGCAGCTTAATCCCAGATAGCATCACTGAAGCTTTCTTT. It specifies CASSLIPDSITEAFF.

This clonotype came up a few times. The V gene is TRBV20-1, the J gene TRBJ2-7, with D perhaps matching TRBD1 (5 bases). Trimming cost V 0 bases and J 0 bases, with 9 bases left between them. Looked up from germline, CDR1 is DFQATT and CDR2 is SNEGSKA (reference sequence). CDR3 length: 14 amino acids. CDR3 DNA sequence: TGCAGTGCTAGAGAAAGGGGTTCCTCCTACGAGCAGTACTTC. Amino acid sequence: CSARERGSSYEQYF.